These T cell receptor beta chains were read from a single sample in a study of T-cell reconstitution after alpha-beta-depleted transplantation in children. TCRdb recomputed calls from the PCR reads with MiXCR, one row per CDR3 protein. Here the sample spans about 240,000 distinct CDR3 sequences, 9.5% to 15% being singletons. The input for sequencing was PBMCs from the stem cell graft donor, taken from the stem cell graft. The receptors were gathered from a human donor who donated a stem cell graft to a child with acute lymphoblastic leukemia. Both conserved end residues are part of each CDR3. D genes are given only for firm matches. Some rows mark clone size as missing; the rest say once, few, many or name a class of expanded clone.

V gene	CDR3 length	J gene	D gene	clone size	CDR3 protein	CDR3 DNA
TRBV6-2/TRBV6-3	14	TRBJ1-1	NA	NA	CASTYLDRYTEAFF	TGTGCCAGCACTTACCTGGACCGATACACTGAAGCTTTCTTT
TRBV12-5	13	TRBJ2-3	NA	many	CASRLEFTDTQYF	TGTGCTAGTAGGTTAGAATTCACAGATACGCAGTATTTT
TRBV27	17	TRBJ2-5	NA	many	CASSYFGPFPGQETQYF	TGTGCCAGCTCCTATTTTGGACCTTTTCCCGGACAAGAGACCCAGTACTTC
TRBV6-6	12	TRBJ1-3	NA	many	CASRFSGNTIYF	TGTGCCAGCAGATTCTCGGGAAACACCATATATTTT
TRBV4-3	15	TRBJ1-1	NA	NA	CASSHSGLLNTEAFF	TGCGCCAGCAGCCATTCGGGACTCCTGAACACTGAAGCTTTCTTT
TRBV20-1	17	TRBJ2-2	TRBD2	many	CSARDRLAGTNTGELFF	TGCAGTGCTAGAGATCGGCTAGCGGGGACGAACACCGGGGAGCTGTTTTTT
TRBV5-1	15	TRBJ1-1	NA	many	CASRALKDMNTEAFF	TGCGCCAGCAGAGCTCTGAAGGATATGAACACTGAAGCTTTCTTT
TRBV10-3	15	TRBJ2-5	NA	many	CAISAAGTGVLSQYF	TGTGCCATCAGTGCAGCCGGGACTGGTGTGCTGTCCCAGTACTTC
TRBV28	14	TRBJ1-4	TRBD1	many	CASSRDRWNEKLFF	TGTGCCAGCAGTAGGGACAGGTGGAATGAAAAACTGTTTTTT
TRBV7-8	14	TRBJ2-7	TRBD2	many	CASSLELAGEEQYF	TGTGCCAGCAGCTTAGAACTAGCGGGAGAGGAGCAGTACTTC
TRBV20-1	14	TRBJ2-3	TRBD1	many	CSALLDRGADTQYF	TGCAGTGCTCTTCTGGACAGGGGAGCAGATACGCAGTATTTT
TRBV9	15	TRBJ2-7	NA	many	CASSPRSGRAAEQYF	TGTGCCAGCAGCCCTCGTTCGGGGCGAGCAGCGGAGCAGTACTTC
TRBV19	13	TRBJ1-2	NA	many	CASSMADIGGYTF	TGTGCCAGTAGTATGGCTGACATCGGAGGCTACACCTTC
TRBV20-1	15	TRBJ2-7	TRBD1	many	CSARVLGQGSYEQYF	TGCAGTGCTAGAGTATTGGGACAGGGGTCCTACGAGCAGTACTTC
TRBV7-6	15	TRBJ2-7	TRBD2	many	CASSHRLAPAYEQYF	TGTGCCAGCAGCCACAGACTAGCGCCCGCCTACGAGCAGTACTTC
TRBV14	17	TRBJ2-5	TRBD1	NA	CASSHSKGARGQETQYF	TGTGCCAGCAGCCATTCGAAGGGGGCAAGAGGGCAAGAGACCCAGTACTTC
TRBV12-3/TRBV12-4	15	TRBJ1-2	NA	many	CASSLATGRNYGYTF	TGTGCCAGCAGTTTAGCCACCGGACGAAACTATGGCTACACCTTC